This TCR beta chain was sequenced for a study of vaccination and CD4 T cells after COVID-19. At the level of the study: Between diagnosis and the drawing of post-COVID samples lay a median roughly 100 days (range 35 to 161). Sampling that followed vaccination took place a median approximately 72 days after dose two, within a range of 14 to 241. Study findings and constraints: Among reactive clones from convalescent patients, a median 86.3% appeared only post-vaccination.

V was pared by 5 bases and J by 3 bases, with 13 bases between. There are 14 residues in the CDR3. The V gene's germline CDR1 is LNHDA and CDR2 SQIVND (reference sequence). Cultured CD4+ T cell DNA was sequenced using the Oncomine TCR Beta short-read assay. TCRdb ran MiXCR on the PCR reads and lists one entry per CDR3 protein. The sample records approximately 19,000 distinct CDR3 sequences, roughly 73% being singletons. To note about this clonotype: Its antigen remains unknown.

Described treatment: approximately nine-day PBMC culture with coronavirus spike peptide pools or control peptides (ViraFEST assay). Culture proceeded for about ten days, and CD4+ T cells were then isolated by negative selection. This specimen consisted of CD4+ T cells from blood, cultured in vitro, obtained after SARS-CoV-2 vaccination. The chain recombines TRBV19 with TRBJ1-2; tentatively, D is TRBD1 (6 bases). This clonotype was sampled from a human donor who received a COVID-19 vaccine. The CDR3 loop reads CASSSPGVDYGYTF. CDR3 coding DNA: TGTGCCAGTAGTTCCCCAGGGGTGGACTATGGCTACACCTTC. The full variable domain, its missing parts supplied by reference TRBV19 and TRBJ1-2, is DGGITQSPKYLFRKEGQNVTLSCEQNLNHDAMYWYRQDPGQGLRLIYYSQIVNDFQKGDIAEGYSVSREKKESFPLTVTSAQKNPTAFYLCASSSPGVDYGYTFGSGTRLTVV.